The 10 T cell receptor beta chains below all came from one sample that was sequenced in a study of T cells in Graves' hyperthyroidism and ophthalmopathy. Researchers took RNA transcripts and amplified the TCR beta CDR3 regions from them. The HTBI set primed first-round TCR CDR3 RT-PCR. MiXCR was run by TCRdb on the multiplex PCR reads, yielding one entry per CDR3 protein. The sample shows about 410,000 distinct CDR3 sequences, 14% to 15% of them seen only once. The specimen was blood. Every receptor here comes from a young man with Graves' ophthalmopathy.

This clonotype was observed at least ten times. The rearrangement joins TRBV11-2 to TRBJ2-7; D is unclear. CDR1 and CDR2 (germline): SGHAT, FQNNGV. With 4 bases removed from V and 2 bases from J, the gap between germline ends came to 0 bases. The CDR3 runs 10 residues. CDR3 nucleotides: TGTGCCAGCAGCTCCTACGAGCAGTACTTC. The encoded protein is CASSSYEQYF. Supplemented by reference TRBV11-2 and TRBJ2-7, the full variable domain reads EAGVAQSPRYKIIEKRQSVAFWCNPISGHATLYWYQQILGQGPKLLIQFQNNGVVDDSQLPKDRFSAERLKGVDSTLKIQPAKLEDSAVYLCASSSYEQYFGPGTRLTVT.

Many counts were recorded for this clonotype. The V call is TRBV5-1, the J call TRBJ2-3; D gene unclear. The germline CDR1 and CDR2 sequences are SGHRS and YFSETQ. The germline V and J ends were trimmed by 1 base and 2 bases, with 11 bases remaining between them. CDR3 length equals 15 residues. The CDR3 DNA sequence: TGCGCCAGCAGCTTGTTTTTTCGCTACACAGATACGCAGTATTTT. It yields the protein CASSLFFRYTDTQYF.

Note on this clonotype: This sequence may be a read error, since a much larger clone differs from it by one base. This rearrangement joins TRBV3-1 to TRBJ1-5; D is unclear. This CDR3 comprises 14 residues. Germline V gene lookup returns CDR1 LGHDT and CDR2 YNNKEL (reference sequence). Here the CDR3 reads CASSQEQSKQPQHF. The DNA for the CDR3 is TGTGCCAGCAGCCAAGAACAGAGCAAACAGCCCCAGCATTTT.

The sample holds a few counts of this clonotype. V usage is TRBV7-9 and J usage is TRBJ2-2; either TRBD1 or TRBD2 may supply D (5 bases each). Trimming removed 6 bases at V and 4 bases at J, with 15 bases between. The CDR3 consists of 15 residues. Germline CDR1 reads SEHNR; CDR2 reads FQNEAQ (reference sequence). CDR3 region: CASSIGTGFTGELFF. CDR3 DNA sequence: TGTGCCAGCAGTATAGGGACCGGATTCACCGGGGAGCTGTTTTTT.

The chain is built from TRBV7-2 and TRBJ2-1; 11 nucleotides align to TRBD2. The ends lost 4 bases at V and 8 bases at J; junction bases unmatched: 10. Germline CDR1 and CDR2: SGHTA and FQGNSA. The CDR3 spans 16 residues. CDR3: CASSSNSGGAGDEQFF. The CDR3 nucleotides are TGTGCCAGCAGCTCAAATAGCGGGGGGGCCGGGGATGAGCAGTTCTTC.

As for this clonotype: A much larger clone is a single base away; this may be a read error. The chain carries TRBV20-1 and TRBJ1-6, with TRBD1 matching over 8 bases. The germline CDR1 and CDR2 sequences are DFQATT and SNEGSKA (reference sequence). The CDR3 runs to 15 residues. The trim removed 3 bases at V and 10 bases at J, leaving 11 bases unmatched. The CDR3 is CSASRAGGAESPLHF. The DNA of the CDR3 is TGCAGTGCTAGTCGGGCAGGGGGCGCAGAATCACCCCTCCACTTT.

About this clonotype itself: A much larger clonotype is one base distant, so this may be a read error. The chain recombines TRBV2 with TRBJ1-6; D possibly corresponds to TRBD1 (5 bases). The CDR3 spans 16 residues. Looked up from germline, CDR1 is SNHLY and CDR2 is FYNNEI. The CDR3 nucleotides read TGTGCCGGCAGAATCTCGTGGGGGTATGATAATTCACCCCTCCACTTT. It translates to CAGRISWGYDNSPLHF.

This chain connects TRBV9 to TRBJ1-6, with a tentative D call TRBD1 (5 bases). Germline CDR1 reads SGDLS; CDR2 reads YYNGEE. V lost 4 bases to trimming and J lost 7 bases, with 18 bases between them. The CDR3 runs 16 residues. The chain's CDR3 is CASSPNLGTPNSPLHF. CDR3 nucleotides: TGTGCCAGCAGCCCCAATCTCGGGACTCCCAATTCACCCCTCCACTTT. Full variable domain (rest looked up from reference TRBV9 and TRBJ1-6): DSGVTQTPKHLITATGQRVTLRCSPRSGDLSVYWYQQSLDQGLQFLIQYYNGEERAKGNILERFSAQQFPDLHSELNLSSLELGDSALYFCASSPNLGTPNSPLHFGNGTRLTVT.

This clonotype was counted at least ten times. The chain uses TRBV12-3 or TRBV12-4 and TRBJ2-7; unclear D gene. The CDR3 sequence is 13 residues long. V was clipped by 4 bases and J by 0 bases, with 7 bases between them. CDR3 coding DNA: TGTGCCAGCAGTTGGTGGGGCTCCTACGAGCAGTACTTC. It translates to CASSWWGSYEQYF.

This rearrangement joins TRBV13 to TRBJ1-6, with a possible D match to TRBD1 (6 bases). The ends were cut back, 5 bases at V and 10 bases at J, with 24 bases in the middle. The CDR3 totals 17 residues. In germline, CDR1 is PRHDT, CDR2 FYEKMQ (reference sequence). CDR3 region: CASSETGKGGLSSPLHF. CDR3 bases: TGTGCCAGCAGCGAAACAGGGAAAGGAGGGCTCTCATCACCCCTCCACTTT.